This T cell receptor beta chain was obtained from a study of cytomegalovirus exposure and HLA in healthy donors. Study-level points and caveats: Presence/absence analyses rested on an assumption that sequencing depth was roughly uniform across donors. The study put some 150 TCR beta chains on its list as cytomegalovirus-associated.

Donors counted as nominally healthy when sampled, yet unrecorded immune exposures were likely. On this clone itself: Its target is not known.

This PCR relied on a set of 60 Vbeta primers and 13 Jbeta primers. Only in-frame clones appear in the TCRdb table, and some are missing; sequencing was by immunoSEQ multiplex PCR. The sample holds roughly 170,000 clones, roughly 80% seen once. The CDR3 is 16 amino acids. V lost 6 bases and J lost 0; bases outside the gene matches: 8. Germline CDR1 reads SGHNT; CDR2 reads YENEEA. This clonotype was sampled from a woman aged 18-35 years in good health and CMV-seronegative. The sequencing input was PBMCs. The V call is TRBV11-3, the J call TRBJ2-3; 8 nucleotides align to TRBD2. The CDR3 coding sequence is TGTGCCAGCAGTCCTCGGAGCGGGAGTAGCACAGATACGCAGTATTTT. It specifies CASSPRSGSSTDTQYF.